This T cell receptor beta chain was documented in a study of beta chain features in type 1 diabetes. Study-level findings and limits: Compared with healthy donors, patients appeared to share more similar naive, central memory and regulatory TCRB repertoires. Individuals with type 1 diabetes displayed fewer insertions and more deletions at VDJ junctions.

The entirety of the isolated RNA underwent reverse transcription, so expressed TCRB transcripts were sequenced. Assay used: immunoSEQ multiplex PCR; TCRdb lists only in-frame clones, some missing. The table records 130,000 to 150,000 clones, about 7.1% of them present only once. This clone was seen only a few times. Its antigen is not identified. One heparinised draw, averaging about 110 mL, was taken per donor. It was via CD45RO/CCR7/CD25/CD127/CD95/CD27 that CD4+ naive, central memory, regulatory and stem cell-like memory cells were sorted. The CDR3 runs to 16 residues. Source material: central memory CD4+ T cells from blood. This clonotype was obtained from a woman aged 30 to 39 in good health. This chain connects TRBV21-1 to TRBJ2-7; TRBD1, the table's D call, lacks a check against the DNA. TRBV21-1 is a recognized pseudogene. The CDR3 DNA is TGTGCCAGCAGCAGAAGACGGTCCAGACAGTACTACGAGCAGTACTTC. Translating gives CASSRRRSRQYYEQYF.